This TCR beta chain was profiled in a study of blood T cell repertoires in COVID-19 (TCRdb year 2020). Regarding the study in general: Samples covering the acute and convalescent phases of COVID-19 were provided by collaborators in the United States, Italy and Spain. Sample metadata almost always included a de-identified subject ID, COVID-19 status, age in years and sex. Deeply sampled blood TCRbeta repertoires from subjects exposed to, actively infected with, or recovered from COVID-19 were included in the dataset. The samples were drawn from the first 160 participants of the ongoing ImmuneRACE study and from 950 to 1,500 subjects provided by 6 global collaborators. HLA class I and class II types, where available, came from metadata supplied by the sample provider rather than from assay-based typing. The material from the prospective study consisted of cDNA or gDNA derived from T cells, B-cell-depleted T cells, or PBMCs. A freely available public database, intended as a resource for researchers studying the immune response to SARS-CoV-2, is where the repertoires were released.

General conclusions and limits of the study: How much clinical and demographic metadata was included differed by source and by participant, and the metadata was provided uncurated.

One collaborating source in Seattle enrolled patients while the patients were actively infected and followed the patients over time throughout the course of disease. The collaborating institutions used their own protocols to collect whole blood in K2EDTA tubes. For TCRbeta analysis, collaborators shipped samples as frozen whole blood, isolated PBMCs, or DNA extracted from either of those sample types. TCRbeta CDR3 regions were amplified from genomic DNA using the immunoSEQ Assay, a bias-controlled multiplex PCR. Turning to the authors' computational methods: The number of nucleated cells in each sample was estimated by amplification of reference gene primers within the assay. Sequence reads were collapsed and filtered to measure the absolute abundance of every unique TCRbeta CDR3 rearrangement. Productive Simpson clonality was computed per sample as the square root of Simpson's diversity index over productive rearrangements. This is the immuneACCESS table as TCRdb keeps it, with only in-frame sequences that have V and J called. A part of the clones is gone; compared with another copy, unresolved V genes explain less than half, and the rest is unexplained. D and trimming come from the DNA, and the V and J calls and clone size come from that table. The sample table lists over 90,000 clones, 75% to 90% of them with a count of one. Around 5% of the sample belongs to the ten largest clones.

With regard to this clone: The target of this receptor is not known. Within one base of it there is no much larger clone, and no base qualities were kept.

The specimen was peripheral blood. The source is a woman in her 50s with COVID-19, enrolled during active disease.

The CDR3 reads as follows: CASREQGNYGYTF. The nucleotide sequence is given as TGTGCCAGCAGGGAACAGGGGAACTATGGCTACACCTTC. The chain links TRBV6-1 with TRBJ1-2, and 7 bases in between align with TRBD1. Germline trimming: 6 bases from V, 2 bases from J; junction bases outside gene matches: 3. The germline V gene encodes CDR1 MNHNS and CDR2 SASEGT. Counted from cysteine to phenylalanine, this CDR3 has 13 amino acids. The entry retains the CDR3 DNA only, 39 bases that are in frame from base 1.